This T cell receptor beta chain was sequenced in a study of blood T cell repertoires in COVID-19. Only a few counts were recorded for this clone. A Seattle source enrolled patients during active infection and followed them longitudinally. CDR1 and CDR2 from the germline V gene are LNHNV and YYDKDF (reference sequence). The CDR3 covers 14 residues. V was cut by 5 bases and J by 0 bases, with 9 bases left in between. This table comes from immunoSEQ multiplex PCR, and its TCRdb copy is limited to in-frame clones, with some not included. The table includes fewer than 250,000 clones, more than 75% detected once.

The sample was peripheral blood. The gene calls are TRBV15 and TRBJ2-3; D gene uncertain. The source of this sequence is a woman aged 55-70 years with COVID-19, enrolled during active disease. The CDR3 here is CATSSSPSTDTQYF. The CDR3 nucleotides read TGTGCCACCAGCTCCTCCCCTAGCACAGATACGCAGTATTTT. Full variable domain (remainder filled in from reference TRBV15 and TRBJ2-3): DAMVIQNPRYQVTQFGKPVTLSCSQTLNHNVMYWYQQKSSQAPKLLFHYYDKDFNNEADTPDNFQSRRPNTSFCFLDIRSPGLGDTAMYLCATSSSPSTDTQYFGPGTRLTVL.